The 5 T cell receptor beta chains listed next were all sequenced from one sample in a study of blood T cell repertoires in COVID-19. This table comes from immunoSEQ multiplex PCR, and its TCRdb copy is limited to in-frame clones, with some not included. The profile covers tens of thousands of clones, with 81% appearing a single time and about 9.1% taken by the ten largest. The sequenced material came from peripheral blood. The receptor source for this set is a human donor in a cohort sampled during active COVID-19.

CDR3 sequence: CASSYAGEETQYF. The CDR3 coding sequence is TGTGCCAGCAGTTACGCGGGAGAAGAGACCCAGTACTTC. The rearrangement links TRBV6-6 to TRBJ2-5; TRBD2 aligns across 7 bases. V was pared by 2 bases and J by 3 bases, with 0 bases of the junction left unmatched. Germline V gene data show CDR1 as MNHNY and CDR2 as SVGAGI (reference sequence). This CDR3 spans 13 amino acids.

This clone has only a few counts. The CDR3 nucleotides read TGTGCCAGCAGTAGTACAGGGGCTGGCTACACCTTC. Its translation is CASSSTGAGYTF. The chain carries TRBV28 and TRBJ1-2, with 7 bases fitting TRBD1. The CDR3 consists of 12 residues. Germline trimming cut 5 bases from V and 7 bases from J; bases unmatched to any gene: 4. Germline CDR1 MDHEN, CDR2 SYDVKM.

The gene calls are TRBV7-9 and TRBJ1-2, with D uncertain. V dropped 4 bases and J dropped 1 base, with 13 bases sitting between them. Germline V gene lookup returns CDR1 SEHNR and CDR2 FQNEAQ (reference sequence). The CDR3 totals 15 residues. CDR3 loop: CASSSIGRFNYGYTF. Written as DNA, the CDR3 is TGTGCCAGCAGCTCTATTGGTAGATTTAACTATGGCTACACCTTC.

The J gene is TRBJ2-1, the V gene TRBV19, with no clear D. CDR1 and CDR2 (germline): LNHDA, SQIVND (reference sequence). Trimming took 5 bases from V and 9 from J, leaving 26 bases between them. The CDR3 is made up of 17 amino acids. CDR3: CASSPRTTNILIGEQFF. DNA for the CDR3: TGTGCCAGTAGTCCCCGAACAACTAACATCCTCATCGGTGAGCAGTTCTTC. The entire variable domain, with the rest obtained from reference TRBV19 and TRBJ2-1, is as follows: DGGITQSPKYLFRKEGQNVTLSCEQNLNHDAMYWYRQDPGQGLRLIYYSQIVNDFQKGDIAEGYSVSREKKESFPLTVTSAQKNPTAFYLCASSPRTTNILIGEQFFGPGTRLTVL.

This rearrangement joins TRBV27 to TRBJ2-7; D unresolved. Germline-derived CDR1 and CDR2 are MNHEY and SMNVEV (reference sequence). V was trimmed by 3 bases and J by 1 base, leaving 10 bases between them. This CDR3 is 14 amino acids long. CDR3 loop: CASSFLAGSYEQYF. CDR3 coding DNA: TGTGCCAGCAGTTTCTTGGCAGGTTCCTACGAGCAGTACTTC.